Shown below are 18 T cell receptor beta chains from a single sample sequenced in a study of beta chain features in type 1 diabetes. Their target antigens are unknown. General study results and limits: TCRB CDR3 length was moderately but significantly reduced in all four CD4+ subsets of Type 1 diabetes patients.

The entirety of the isolated RNA underwent reverse transcription, so expressed TCRB transcripts were sequenced. The method was immunoSEQ multiplex PCR; TCRdb's version includes in-frame clones alone and lacks a portion of them. The repertoire holds over 600,000 clones, 12% seen once, with approximately 0.11% in the top ten. The sequenced material came from naive CD4+ T cells from blood. The receptors were gathered from a man aged 30-40 years with type 1 diabetes.

The CDR3 sequence: CASSLYRDYYEQYF. DNA for the CDR3: TGTGCCAGCAGCTTGTACCGGGACTACTACGAGCAGTACTTC. The V gene is TRBV5-5, the J gene TRBJ2-7; 7 nucleotides agree with TRBD2. The germline gives CDR1 SGHKS, CDR2 YYEKEE (reference sequence). The ends lost 1 base at V and 3 bases at J; junction bases unmatched: 4. The CDR3 has 14 residues.

This clone was seen a handful of times. The chain recombines TRBV4-3 with TRBJ2-1, with TRBD1 as a possible D gene (6 bases). Trimming shortened V by 0 bases and J by 3 bases, and 12 bases separated the two germline ends. Germline V gives CDR1 LGHNA, CDR2 YSLEER. This CDR3 is 16 amino acids long. In DNA, the CDR3 is TGCGCCAGCAGCCAAGATCGGGGACACTTCTACAATGAGCAGTTCTTC. Protein: CASSQDRGHFYNEQFF.

This clone has only a few counts. The rearrangement joins TRBV9 to TRBJ1-2; the D gene is possibly TRBD1 (5 bases). V lost 4 bases and J 6 bases, leaving 10 bases between the germline ends. Germline CDR1 reads SGDLS; CDR2 reads YYNGEE. CDR3 length equals 12 residues. The CDR3 DNA reads as TGTGCCAGCAGCCCGAGAGGGGATGGCTACACCTTC. It encodes CASSPRGDGYTF.

The sample holds a few counts of this clone. V and J are TRBV27 and TRBJ2-7, with 7 bases aligning to TRBD1. V shed 9 bases and J 0 bases; nucleotides not matched to a gene: 8. Germline CDR1 reads MNHEY; CDR2 reads SMNVEV (reference sequence). The CDR3 has 14 residues. For the CDR3, the DNA is TGTGCCAGGCGTCCGGGACAGACCTCCTACGAGCAGTACTTC. This encodes CARRPGQTSYEQYF.

V gene TRBV25-1 combines with J gene TRBJ1-6, with D maybe TRBD1 (5 bases). Germline V lookup: CDR1 MGHDK, CDR2 SYGVNS. Deletions cut 2 bases from V and 5 bases from J, with 13 bases between. The CDR3 contains 16 residues. For the CDR3, the DNA is TGTGCCAGCAGTGAACCCCCAGGGAAGGATAATTCACCCCTCCACTTT. It codes for CASSEPPGKDNSPLHF.

This clone was seen a few times. V and J are TRBV30 and TRBJ2-7; 7 nucleotides match TRBD2. V lost 3 bases to trimming and J lost 2 bases; unmatched junction nucleotides: 4. In germline, CDR1 is GTSNPN, CDR2 SVGIG (reference sequence). This CDR3 is built from 13 residues. The CDR3 here is CAWSSGVTYEQYF. CDR3 sequence (DNA): TGTGCCTGGAGCAGCGGGGTGACCTACGAGCAGTACTTC. The full variable domain, rest sourced from reference TRBV30 and TRBJ2-7, is SQTIHQWPATLVQPVGSPLSLECTVEGTSNPNLYWYRQAAGRGLQLLFYSVGIGQISSEVPQNLSASRPQDRQFILSSKKLLLSDSGFYLCAWSSGVTYEQYFGPGTRLTVT.

The chain links TRBV11-2 to TRBJ2-5; 12 nucleotides match TRBD1. Losses at the gene ends were 4 bases for V and 5 bases for J; bases not matched to a gene: 2. CDR3 length: 14 residues. Germline CDR1 is SGHAT and CDR2 is FQNNGV. The CDR3 protein is CASSWDRGQETQYF. Written as DNA, the CDR3 is TGTGCCAGCAGCTGGGACAGGGGGCAGGAGACCCAGTACTTC.

The rearrangement links TRBV7-9 to TRBJ1-1; tentatively, D is TRBD1 (5 bases). V was cut by 5 bases and J by 5 bases, with 15 bases left in between. The CDR3 is 14 amino acids. Looked up from germline, CDR1 is SEHNR and CDR2 is FQNEAQ (reference sequence). CDR3 sequence reads: CASSLTRGDTEAFF. In DNA, the CDR3 is TGTGCCAGCAGCCTAACCCGGGGGGATACTGAAGCTTTCTTT. Together with reference TRBV7-9 and TRBJ1-1, the CDR3 gives the full variable domain: DTGVSQNPRHKITKRGQNVTFRCDPISEHNRLYWYRQTLGQGPEFLTYFQNEAQLEKSRLLSDRFSAERPKGSFSTLEIQRTEQGDSAMYLCASSLTRGDTEAFFGQGTRLTVV.

This clone appeared a few times. Its ends do not fully match the called genes, so a read error is possible. The gene calls are TRBV7-2 and TRBJ1-2; D is uncertain. The CDR3 runs to 15 residues. Germline V lookup: CDR1 SGHTA, CDR2 FQGNSA. The CDR3 DNA reads TGTGCCAGCACCTTAACGGCAGGACCTAACTATGGCTACACCTTC. Translation gives CASTLTAGPNYGYTF.

The V and J genes are TRBV25-1 and TRBJ1-4; tentative D call: TRBD1 (5 bases). The germline V and J ends were trimmed by 3 bases and 8 bases, with 13 bases remaining between them. This CDR3 has 14 residues. Germline assignment: CDR1 MGHDK and CDR2 SYGVNS. CDR3 coding DNA: TGTGCCAGCAGTGATGGGGGGACGGGAGAAAAACTGTTTTTT. Translating it yields CASSDGGTGEKLFF.

The rearrangement uses TRBV7-2 and TRBJ2-7; 8 positions agree with TRBD1. The CDR3 is 14 residues long. V shed 4 bases and J 6 bases; nucleotides not matched to a gene: 8. In germline, CDR1 is SGHTA, CDR2 FQGNSA. In DNA form, the CDR3 reads TGTGCCAGCAGCTCCAGACAGGGGTCAGGCGAGCAGTACTTC. This codes for CASSSRQGSGEQYF.

In its sample, this clone was seen a few times. V and J are TRBV4-2 and TRBJ2-5; TRBD2 might be the D (6 bases). Germline V gene sequence: CDR1 LGHNA, CDR2 YNFKEQ. This CDR3 has 16 residues. Trimming removed 1 base from V and 2 bases from J, with 14 bases in between. For the CDR3, the DNA is TGTGCCAGCAGCCAAGTAGTTTCCGGGGGACAAGAGACCCAGTACTTC. Amino acid sequence: CASSQVVSGGQETQYF.

V usage is TRBV4-3 and J usage is TRBJ2-3, with TRBD1 as a possible D gene (5 bases). V shed 0 bases and J shed 9 bases, with 10 bases lying between them. CDR1 LGHNA and CDR2 YSLEER come from the germline V gene. CDR3 size: 13 residues. The CDR3 region has the DNA TGCGCCAGCAGCCAAGAAGGGGATAGGACGCAGTATTTT. This encodes CASSQEGDRTQYF.

The rearrangement joins TRBV11-2 to TRBJ2-1; D perhaps matches TRBD2 (5 bases). This CDR3 spans 14 amino acids. Between the trimmed V and J ends, which lost 1 base and 5 bases, there was a span of 9 bases. Germline V gene data show CDR1 as SGHAT and CDR2 as FQNNGV. This chain's CDR3 is CASSLATNNNEQFF. As DNA, the CDR3 is TGTGCCAGCAGCTTAGCGACTAATAACAATGAGCAGTTCTTC.

This clone occurred a few times. The J gene is TRBJ1-1, the V gene TRBV6-5; a possible D gene is TRBD1 (5 bases). CDR3 length equals 15 residues. With 0 bases removed from V and 11 bases from J, the gap between germline ends came to 19 bases. Germline V gives CDR1 MNHEY, CDR2 SVGAGI. The CDR3: CASSYSGASQLGAFF. In nucleotides, the CDR3 is TGTGCCAGCAGTTACTCCGGGGCCAGCCAGCTAGGGGCTTTCTTT.

The J gene is TRBJ1-6, the V gene TRBV15; 7 bases align to TRBD1. Trimming took 0 bases from V and 6 from J; bases not matched to a gene: 8. This CDR3 has 17 residues. Looked up from germline, CDR1 is LNHNV and CDR2 is YYDKDF (reference sequence). In DNA, the CDR3 is TGTGCCACCAGCAGAGATCGAGGGGGCGTAATTAATTCACCCCTCCACTTT. Residues: CATSRDRGGVINSPLHF.

This chain joins TRBV25-1 and TRBJ2-3, with D possibly TRBD1 on 6 matching bases. CDR1 and CDR2 from the germline V gene are MGHDK and SYGVNS. V lost 5 bases and J 4 bases, leaving 16 bases between the germline ends. The CDR3 is 15 amino acids. CDR3 in amino acids: CASSPEQGVADTQYF. The CDR3 DNA reads TGTGCCAGCAGTCCGGAACAGGGAGTTGCAGATACGCAGTATTTT.

Of note for this clone: Other nucleotide sequences from this sample produce the same CDR3. This chain uses TRBV28 with TRBJ1-4, with D perhaps TRBD1 (5 bases). Trimming pared 6 bases from V and 5 bases from J, leaving 7 bases between. The CDR3 totals 12 residues. Per germline, CDR1 MDHEN and CDR2 SYDVKM. For the CDR3, the DNA is TGTGCCAGCAGGAGGGGCAATGAAAAACTGTTTTTT. It is translated as CASRRGNEKLFF.